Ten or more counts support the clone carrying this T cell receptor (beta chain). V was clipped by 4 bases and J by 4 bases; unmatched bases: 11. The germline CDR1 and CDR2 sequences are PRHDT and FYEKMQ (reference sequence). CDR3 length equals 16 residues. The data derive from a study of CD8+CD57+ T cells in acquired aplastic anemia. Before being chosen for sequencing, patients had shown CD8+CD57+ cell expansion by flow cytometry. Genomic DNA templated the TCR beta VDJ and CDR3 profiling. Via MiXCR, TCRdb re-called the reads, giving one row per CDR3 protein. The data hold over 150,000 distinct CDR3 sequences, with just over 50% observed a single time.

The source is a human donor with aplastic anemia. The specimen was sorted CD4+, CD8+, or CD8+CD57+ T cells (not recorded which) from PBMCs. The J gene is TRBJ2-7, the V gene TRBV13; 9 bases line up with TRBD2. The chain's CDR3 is CASSSRRRGGEYEQYF. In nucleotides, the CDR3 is TGTGCCAGCAGCTCTCGCCGGCGGGGGGGAGAGTACGAGCAGTACTTC. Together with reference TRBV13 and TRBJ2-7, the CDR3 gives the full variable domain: AAGVIQSPRHLIKEKRETATLKCYPIPRHDTVYWYQQGPGQDPQFLISFYEKMQSDKGSIPDRFSAQQFSDYHSELNMSSLELGDSALYFCASSSRRRGGEYEQYFGPGTRLTVT.